The following is a T cell receptor (beta chain) sequence with its context. This entry comes from a study of blood T cell repertoires in COVID-19. For the study at large: Material from acute and convalescent COVID-19 was sourced from the United States, Italy and Spain. Sources were T cells, B-cell-depleted T cells, or PBMCs; the material itself was cDNA or gDNA.

Original processing notes: Quantification of nucleated cells was approximated via reference gene primer amplification. TCRdb's copy holds only in-frame clones and misses some; the assay was immunoSEQ multiplex PCR. Clonal size and the V and J genes are those of that table, whereas D and trimming came from the DNA. The sample includes some 150,000 clones, roughly 88% seen only once; the top ten take 7.2%. V was pared by 0 bases and J by 0 bases, with 12 bases between. The germline V gene has CDR1 WNHNN and CDR2 SYGVQD (reference sequence). The CDR3 has 17 residues. Sequenced material: peripheral blood. This chain joins TRBV10-1 and TRBJ1-5, with D maybe TRBD1 (5 bases). The receptor was isolated from a woman aged 45-59 years in a cohort sampled during active or convalescent COVID-19. DNA for the CDR3: TGCGCCAGCAGTGAGTCAGGGGCCAGGGATAGCAATCAGCCCCAGCATTTT. Translation: CASSESGARDSNQPQHF.